This is a list of T cell receptor beta chains from one sample in a study of OX40 agonist ivuxolimab in advanced cancers. Sequenced by immunoSEQ multiplex PCR; TCRdb stores in-frame clones only, minus some. The sample includes 20,000 to 25,000 clones, approximately 85% of them seen just once. The specimen comprised CD4+ or CD8+ T cells sorted from blood, sampled in a trial of the OX40 agonist ivuxolimab. These TCRs come from an adult with an advanced solid tumor such as melanoma, head and neck, liver or kidney cancer. Each CDR3 is given with its conserved first and last residue. A D gene is named only where the DNA matches it firmly. Not all rows give a size; the values are once, few, many and, for expanded clones, a class.

.	14	.	TRBV5-1	TRBJ1-2	CASSLRSQNYGYTF	TGCGCCAGCAGCTTGAGATCTCAGAACTATGGCTACACCTTC
.	16	.	TRBV11-1	TRBJ2-4	CASSSQGRSAKNIQYF	TGTGCCAGCAGCTCTCAGGGGAGGTCAGCCAAAAACATTCAGTACTTC
.	15	.	TRBV7-8	TRBJ1-1	CASSLGVLGNTEAFF	TGTGCCAGCAGCTTAGGGGTCTTAGGGAACACTGAAGCTTTCTTT
.	13	.	TRBV7-7	TRBJ2-7	CASSPFISSEQYF	TGTGCTAGCAGCCCCTTTATTAGTTCCGAGCAGTACTTC
TRBD2	17	.	TRBV9	TRBJ2-2	CASSVGLAGPPGGELFF	TGTGCCAGCAGCGTTGGACTAGCGGGTCCCCCGGGTGGGGAGCTGTTTTTT
TRBD2	17	few	TRBV5-4	TRBJ2-2	CASSPGLAGSNTGELFF	TGTGCCAGCAGCCCTGGGCTAGCGGGGTCGAACACCGGGGAGCTGTTTTTT
.	13	.	TRBV7-8	TRBJ1-2	CASSLNPGYGYTF	TGTGCCAGCAGCTTAAATCCCGGCTATGGCTACACCTTC
TRBD1	17	once	TRBV5-6	TRBJ1-5	CASSQFGQGRSNQPQHF	TGTGCCAGCAGCCAATTCGGACAGGGCAGGAGCAATCAGCCCCAGCATTTT
.	13	.	TRBV11-3	TRBJ2-7	CASSFGGAREQYF	TGTGCCAGCAGCTTTGGGGGGGCCCGAGAGCAGTACTTC
TRBD2	15	few	TRBV7-6	TRBJ2-5	CASTEDRGGTETQYF	TGTGCCAGCACCGAAGATAGGGGAGGGACAGAGACCCAGTACTTC
TRBD2	18	.	TRBV5-6	TRBJ2-2	CASSLTPGLAGADGELFF	TGTGCCAGCAGCTTAACCCCGGGACTAGCGGGGGCGGACGGGGAGCTGTTTTTT
.	16	.	TRBV7-6	TRBJ2-3	CASSLGGATSTDTQYF	TGTGCCAGCAGCTTAGGAGGGGCAACTAGCACAGATACGCAGTATTTT
.	13	.	TRBV7-3	TRBJ1-1	CASSLTFSTSAFF	TGTGCCAGCAGCTTAACCTTCTCTACATCGGCTTTCTTT
TRBD1	17	.	TRBV12-5	TRBJ2-2	CASGLAWDRENTGELFF	TGTGCTAGTGGTTTGGCGTGGGACAGGGAGAACACCGGGGAGCTGTTTTTT
.	14	.	TRBV19	TRBJ1-4	CASSITATNEKLFF	TGTGCCAGTAGTATAACAGCAACTAATGAAAAACTGTTTTTT
.	10	.	TRBV7-9	TRBJ1-4	CASSGARLFF	TGTGCCAGCAGCGGGGCCAGGCTGTTTTTT
.	13	.	TRBV13	TRBJ2-2	CASSSWNAGELFF	TGTGCCAGCAGCTCTTGGAACGCCGGGGAGCTGTTTTTT